The next 18 T cell receptor beta chains were all read from a single sample in a study of OX40 agonist ivuxolimab in advanced cancers. Assay: immunoSEQ multiplex PCR; the TCRdb copy retains only in-frame clones and omits some. Counted here are about 66,000 clones, around 84% occurring once; the ten biggest clones make up 5.5% to 8.5%. This material consisted of CD4+ or CD8+ T cells sorted from blood, taken in a trial of the OX40 agonist ivuxolimab. The source is an adult with an advanced solid tumor such as melanoma, head and neck, liver or kidney cancer.

The V call is TRBV20-1, the J call TRBJ2-1; D call uncertain. Deletions cut 3 bases from V and 9 bases from J, with 9 bases between. CDR1 is DFQATT, CDR2 SNEGSKA, per germline (reference sequence). CDR3 length equals 11 residues. CDR3 coding DNA: TGCAGTGCTAGCGCGGCCCCTGAGCAGTTCTTC. Its translation is CSASAAPEQFF.

The rearrangement links TRBV19 to TRBJ2-3; 14 bases align to TRBD2. Germline trimming cut 5 bases from V and 2 bases from J; bases unmatched to any gene: 12. Germline V gene data show CDR1 as LNHDA and CDR2 as SQIVND (reference sequence). The length of the CDR3 is 19 residues. CDR3 nucleotides: TGTGCCAGTAGTCCAGGGACTAGCGGGGGCCGGACCTTCACAGATACGCAGTATTTT. Its translation: CASSPGTSGGRTFTDTQYF. Drawing the rest from reference TRBV19 and TRBJ2-3, the complete variable domain is DGGITQSPKYLFRKEGQNVTLSCEQNLNHDAMYWYRQDPGQGLRLIYYSQIVNDFQKGDIAEGYSVSREKKESFPLTVTSAQKNPTAFYLCASSPGTSGGRTFTDTQYFGPGTRLTVL.

The J gene is TRBJ2-5, the V gene TRBV29-1; no reliable D call. Trimming removed 3 bases at V and 9 bases at J, with 8 bases between. The CDR3 is 10 residues long. CDR1 and CDR2 from the germline V gene are SQVTM and ANQGSEA. The CDR3: CSVDRAPQYF. The CDR3 DNA follows: TGCAGCGTTGATCGAGCGCCCCAGTACTTC.

CDR3 DNA sequence: TGTGCCTGGAGTGCCCTAAACACCATATATTTT. Protein sequence: CAWSALNTIYF. J is TRBJ1-3 and V is TRBV30; D is uncertain. The V gene lost 1 base and the J gene lost 6 bases, with 4 bases spanning the gap. The germline gives CDR1 GTSNPN, CDR2 SVGIG (reference sequence). CDR3 size: 11 residues.

This chain connects TRBV10-2 to TRBJ1-1; D remains ambiguous. This CDR3 comprises 13 residues. Trimming removed 6 bases from V and 3 bases from J, with 11 bases in between. CDR1 WSHSY and CDR2 SAAADI come from the germline V gene. The CDR3 sequence is CASRRVTDTEAFF. As DNA, the CDR3 is TGCGCCAGCAGGAGGGTGACGGACACTGAAGCTTTCTTT.

The CDR3 sequence is CASSQEWGQMDEKLFF. Here the CDR3 DNA reads TGTGCCAGCAGCCAAGAATGGGGCCAGATGGATGAAAAACTGTTTTTT. The J gene is TRBJ1-4, the V gene TRBV4-2; a possible D gene is TRBD1 (5 bases). Germline loops: CDR1 LGHNA, CDR2 YNFKEQ. The V gene lost 0 bases and the J gene lost 6 bases, with 14 bases spanning the gap. This CDR3 comprises 16 residues.

V is TRBV5-1 and J is TRBJ2-5; 12 nucleotides match TRBD2. The CDR3 consists of 20 residues. V dropped 0 bases and J dropped 4; count of bases not matched to a gene: 16. CDR1 and CDR2 (germline): SGHRS, YFSETQ. The CDR3 nucleotides are TGCGCCAGCAGCTTGGTCCCGGCGTCTAGCGGGGGGGCCCTGGGAGAGACCCAGTACTTC. It specifies CASSLVPASSGGALGETQYF.

The V and J genes are TRBV5-1 and TRBJ2-2, with 9 bases matching TRBD1. This CDR3 region has 16 residues. The germline CDR1 and CDR2 sequences are SGHRS and YFSETQ. Trimming at V came to 0 bases and at J to 3 bases, leaving 3 bases not matched to a gene. CDR3 DNA: TGCGCCAGCAGCTTGGACGGACAGGGGTACACCGGGGAGCTGTTTTTT. This translates into CASSLDGQGYTGELFF.

The chain carries TRBV5-1 and TRBJ2-7; 12 bases fit TRBD1. The CDR3 covers 15 residues. CDR1 SGHRS and CDR2 YFSETQ come from the germline V gene. The junction had 5 bases not matched to a gene; V was cut back by 2 bases and J by 5 bases. In nucleotides, the CDR3 is TGCGCCAGCAGCTTTACCGGGACAGGGGGCGACGAGCAGTACTTC. Protein: CASSFTGTGGDEQYF.

The chain joins TRBV6-5 to TRBJ2-7, with D tentatively TRBD1 (6 bases). This CDR3 comprises 14 residues. Looked up from germline, CDR1 is MNHEY and CDR2 is SVGAGI. V was shortened by 5 bases and J by 2 bases, with 13 bases between the two germline ends. As DNA, the CDR3 is TGTGCCAGCAGTGGTAACAGGGCCGCCTACGAGCAGTACGTC. Translation: CASSGNRAAYEQYV.

This chain links TRBV2 with TRBJ1-2, with TRBD1 matching 7 bases. Germline CDR1 reads SNHLY; CDR2 reads FYNNEI. The CDR3 has 14 residues. Trimming cost V 6 bases and J 4 bases; bases outside gene matches: 8. CDR3 nucleotide sequence: TGTGCCAGCAGACCTGGGACAGACGGCTATGGCTACACCTTC. Its translation is CASRPGTDGYGYTF.

V and J are TRBV27 and TRBJ2-1, with a tentative D call TRBD2 (5 bases). This CDR3 is 15 amino acids long. The germline V gene has CDR1 MNHEY and CDR2 SMNVEV (reference sequence). The germline V and J ends were trimmed by 3 bases and 4 bases, with 13 bases remaining between them. DNA of the CDR3: TGTGCCAGCAGTTTTACGGCGGGCCCTTACAATGAGCAGTTCTTC. It is translated as CASSFTAGPYNEQFF.

Regarding this clone: An end of the junction differs from the germline gene, which may be a read error. The gene calls are TRBV28 and TRBJ2-7; D gene unclear. This CDR3 spans 12 amino acids. Germline V lookup: CDR1 MDHEN, CDR2 SYDVKM. The CDR3 bases are TGTGCCAGCAGCAATACTAAGGGTAGGGCCAGCTTC. This codes for CASSNTKGRASF. The full variable domain, completed using reference TRBV28 and TRBJ2-7, is DVKVTQSSRYLVKRTGEKVFLECVQDMDHENMFWYRQDPGLGLRLIYFSYDVKMKEKGDIPEGYSVSREKKERFSLILESASTNQTSMYLCASSNTKGRASFGPGTRLTVT.

This clone appeared once. This rearrangement joins TRBV6-6 to TRBJ1-4; TRBD1 might be the D (6 bases). The ends were cut back, 10 bases at V and 6 bases at J, with 18 bases in the middle. The CDR3 runs to 14 residues. The germline V gene has CDR1 MNHNY and CDR2 SVGAGI (reference sequence). CDR3 DNA: TGTGCCACCTCCCCGCAGGGGACTTATGAAAAACTGTTTTTT. It encodes CATSPQGTYEKLFF.

V is TRBV29-1 and J is TRBJ1-1; tentatively, D is TRBD1 (5 bases). Trimming cost V 4 bases and J 8 bases, with 17 bases left between them. The CDR3 contains 13 residues. Germline V gene data show CDR1 as SQVTM and CDR2 as ANQGSEA. In DNA, the CDR3 is TGCAGCGTTGTAATTACGGTAGGGGCAGAAGCTTTCTTT. This gives the protein CSVVITVGAEAFF.

V usage is TRBV7-2 and J usage is TRBJ2-7; either TRBD1 or TRBD2 may fit D (5 bases each). CDR1 SGHTA and CDR2 FQGNSA come from the germline V gene. V was shortened by 5 bases and J by 3 bases, with 11 bases between the two germline ends. This CDR3 is 13 amino acids long. CDR3 in DNA: TGTGCCAGCAGCCCCGGGACCGACTACGAGCAGTACTTC. Its protein product is CASSPGTDYEQYF. The full variable domain, in which reference TRBV7-2 and TRBJ2-7 provide the parts outside the CDR3, is GAGVSQSPSNKVTEKGKDVELRCDPISGHTALYWYRQSLGQGLEFLIYFQGNSAPDKSGLPSDRFSAERTGGSVSTLTIQRTQQEDSAVYLCASSPGTDYEQYFGPGTRLTVT.

V gene TRBV28 combines with J gene TRBJ2-2; D gene ambiguous. This CDR3 has 15 amino acids. CDR1 and CDR2 (germline): MDHEN, SYDVKM. V lost 5 bases and J lost 4, with 14 bases in between. The CDR3 is CASSGPWALTGELFF. The CDR3 DNA reads TGTGCCAGCAGTGGTCCCTGGGCCCTCACCGGGGAGCTGTTTTTT.

This chain uses TRBV19 with TRBJ2-7; weak D call: TRBD2 (6 bases). The length of the CDR3 is 13 residues. Trimming removed 3 bases from V and 6 bases from J, with 12 bases in between. CDR1 and CDR2 (germline): LNHDA, SQIVND (reference sequence). For the CDR3, the DNA is TGTGCCAGTAGTATCTCCGGCGGGGTCGAGCAGTACTTC. Its protein product is CASSISGGVEQYF.